A single sample gave rise to the 3 T cell receptor beta chains below, sequenced in a study of CD8+ T cells in alopecia areata. Sequencing templates came from extracted RNA that was reverse transcribed into cDNA. Clones were read by immunoSEQ multiplex PCR, and TCRdb kept only the in-frame ones, dropping some. Observed in the sample are 290,000 or so clones, none of them singletons. Sorting of pooled cutaneous lymph node cells was based on CD4, CD8alpha, NKG2D, NKG2ACE and other markers. The specimen was CD4+ T cells sorted from a lymph node. Receptors were obtained from a C3H/HeJ mouse with alopecia areata. MHC haplotype of the mouse line: H2-k.

With respect to this clone: The gene symbols are mouse symbols. The missing CDR3 end, 4 residues past where the read stops, is filled in from the germline J gene. The chain is built from TRBV1 and TRBJ2-1; the D gene is possibly TRBD1 (6 bases). Trimming shortened V by 0 bases and J by 1 base, and 10 bases separated the two germline ends. The CDR3 is 16 amino acids. Per the germline V gene, CDR1 is NSQYPW and CDR2 is LRSPGD (reference sequence). Partial CDR3 DNA: TGCACCTGCAGTGCAGAACGGGACACCAACTATGCT. Translation gives CTCSAERDTNYA. In full, the CDR3 reads CTCSAERDTNYAEQFF.

This clone was detected only a few times. Genes and germline come from the mouse. Read data end 4 residues before the CDR3 end; the end is taken from the germline J gene. The chain links TRBV29 to TRBJ1-2; 12 bases align to TRBD1. With V trimmed by 6 bases and J by 4 bases, 6 bases remained unmatched. In germline, CDR1 is MSHET, CDR2 SYDVDS. The CDR3 sequence is 15 residues long. Partial CDR3 DNA: TGTGCTAGCAGAAGGGACAGGGGGCAGGGCTCC. It translates to CASRRDRGQGS. The full CDR3 protein is CASRRDRGQGSDYTF.

This clone was seen more than once but under ten times. Germline and genes: mouse. The read gets to within 4 residues of the CDR3 end, and the germline J gene fills in the rest. This chain joins TRBV13-1 and TRBJ2-5, with D possibly matching TRBD1 (6 bases). CDR1 is NSHNY and CDR2 is SYGAGN in the germline V gene. There are 15 residues in the CDR3. The CDR3 is CASSDALGHEDTQYF. Partial CDR3 DNA: TGTGCCAGCAGTGATGCGTTGGGACATGAAGAC.